The 22 T cell receptor beta chains below come from one sample, sequenced in a study of blood T cells in healthy people across ages (dated by TCRdb to 2014 to 2015). Library preparation employed 5' RACE. A second PCR of about 7 to 12 cycles was run with a J-beta primer mix and a sample-barcoded 5' primer. The public reads were reanalyzed by TCRdb: fastp trimming at Q25, MiXCR alignment, in-frame beta chains only. Every distinct CDR3 protein forms one entry, paired with its most common genes and DNA. The sample table records around 2 million distinct CDR3 sequences; about 39% of these occur just once. The ten largest clones capture more than 20% of the sample. The sequenced sample was blood. All receptors derive from a human donor in good health.

The V gene is TRBV7-2, the J gene TRBJ2-1, with D possibly TRBD1 on 5 matching bases. The CDR3 totals 15 residues. V gave up 1 base and J gave up 7 bases, with 14 bases separating them. Per the germline V gene, CDR1 is SGHTA and CDR2 is FQGNSA. The DNA for the CDR3 is TGTGCCAGCAGCTTAGAGGCAGGGATGGAGAATGAGCAGTTCTTC. Encoded protein: CASSLEAGMENEQFF.

For this clonotype: This may be a read error: a much more frequent sequence differs by one nucleotide. For the CDR3, the DNA is TGCAGCGTTGATGAGGGTAACACAGATACGCAGTATTTT. This encodes CSVDEGNTDTQYF. V and J are TRBV29-1 and TRBJ2-3, with D perhaps matching TRBD2 (5 bases). Trimming stripped 3 bases from V and 2 bases from J, with 9 bases between. CDR1 is SQVTM, CDR2 ANQGSEA, per germline. This CDR3 is 13 amino acids long.

This chain joins TRBV29-1 and TRBJ2-3; D gene uncertain. CDR3 length: 13 amino acids. Per germline, CDR1 SQVTM and CDR2 ANQGSEA. V was cut by 5 bases and J by 0 bases, with 9 bases left in between. The DNA of the CDR3 is TGCAGCGTTCGGAGAGGCAGCACAGATACGCAGTATTTT. Its protein product is CSVRRGSTDTQYF.

This clonotype was detected a few times. J is TRBJ2-7 and V is TRBV28, with D perhaps TRBD1 (6 bases). This CDR3 has 14 amino acids. Between the trimmed V and J ends, which lost 2 bases and 3 bases, there was a span of 11 bases. CDR1 is MDHEN, CDR2 SYDVKM, per germline. The CDR3 here is CASSLGIQGYEQYF. The CDR3, as DNA: TGTGCCAGCAGTTTAGGGATACAGGGCTACGAGCAGTACTTC.

The gene calls are TRBV12-3 or TRBV12-4 and TRBJ2-1, with 10 bases matching TRBD2. The CDR3 sequence is 15 residues long. Losses at the gene ends were 2 bases for V and 5 bases for J; bases not matched to a gene: 3. The chain's CDR3 is CASSLYSGGNNEQFF. DNA of the CDR3: TGTGCCAGCAGTTTATATAGCGGGGGGAACAATGAGCAGTTCTTC.

The rearrangement joins TRBV7-2 to TRBJ1-1; tentative D call: TRBD1 (6 bases). CDR3 length: 14 residues. V gave up 5 bases and J gave up 1 base, with 11 bases separating them. Germline-derived CDR1 and CDR2 are SGHTA and FQGNSA. CDR3 region: CASSAQGGNTEAFF. The DNA for the CDR3 is TGTGCCAGCAGCGCGCAAGGGGGGAACACTGAAGCTTTCTTT.

This clonotype has a handful of counts. V is TRBV6-5 and J is TRBJ1-5; maybe TRBD1 (6 bases). The CDR3 spans 16 residues. Looked up from germline, CDR1 is MNHEY and CDR2 is SVGAGI. V was shortened by 5 bases and J by 3 bases, with 17 bases between the two germline ends. CDR3 in amino acids: CASSPTRTETNQPQHF. CDR3 in DNA: TGTGCCAGCAGTCCAACTCGGACAGAGACCAATCAGCCCCAGCATTTT.

A note on this clonotype: One junction end disagrees with the germline gene, perhaps due to a read error. The V gene is TRBV20-1, the J gene TRBJ2-3, with D possibly being TRBD1 (6 bases). The germline V gene has CDR1 DFQATT and CDR2 SNEGSKA (reference sequence). This CDR3 spans 13 amino acids. The CDR3 region is CSPTDSSTDAQYF. In nucleotides, the CDR3 is TGCAGTCCCACGGACAGCAGCACAGATGCGCAGTATTTT.

In its sample, this clonotype was seen a few times. The chain couples TRBV7-2 to TRBJ2-3, with D possibly TRBD2 on 7 matching bases. From germline, CDR1 is SGHTA and CDR2 FQGNSA. The CDR3 consists of 14 residues. The V gene lost 5 bases and the J gene lost 6 bases, with 15 bases spanning the gap. CDR3 loop: CASSPRGASDTQYF. The CDR3 DNA reads as TGTGCCAGCAGCCCCCGGGGGGCATCTGATACGCAGTATTTT.

This clonotype has just a few counts. This chain uses TRBV18 with TRBJ2-2, with a tentative D call TRBD2 (6 bases). The V gene lost 0 bases and the J gene lost 7 bases, with 9 bases spanning the gap. The CDR3 spans 14 residues. Germline loops: CDR1 KGHSH, CDR2 LQKENI. The CDR3 here is CASSPPGRSGELFF. CDR3 in DNA: TGTGCCAGCTCACCACCGGGGAGGAGCGGGGAGCTGTTTTTT.

This chain uses TRBV12-3 or TRBV12-4 with TRBJ2-5; maybe TRBD1 (6 bases). V lost 8 bases to trimming and J lost 1 base, with 20 bases between them. The CDR3 covers 16 residues. In nucleotides, the CDR3 is TGTGCCAGCTTCCCAGGGGAGCGATTCGGCCAAGAGACCCAGTACTTC. Protein product: CASFPGERFGQETQYF.

V and J are TRBV29-1 and TRBJ1-2, with 7 nucleotides matching TRBD1. J lost 1 base, V lost 4 bases, and 6 bases had no gene match. CDR3 length equals 14 residues. Germline V gene sequence: CDR1 SQVTM, CDR2 ANQGSEA. The CDR3 DNA is TGCAGCGTTGGAGCAGGGGGAGATAACTATGGCTACACCTTC. Its translation is CSVGAGGDNYGYTF.

The chain joins TRBV20-1 to TRBJ1-2; TRBD1 agrees at 9 bases. Losses at the gene ends were 6 bases for V and 6 bases for J; bases not matched to a gene: 8. The CDR3 has 13 amino acids. CDR1 and CDR2 (germline): DFQATT, SNEGSKA (reference sequence). The CDR3 DNA reads as TGCAGTGCCTTAGGGGACAGGGTTCATGGCTACACCTTC. Translation: CSALGDRVHGYTF.

This sequence joins TRBV14 and TRBJ1-2; weak D call: TRBD1 (5 bases). The V gene's germline CDR1 is SGHDN and CDR2 FVKESK. V lost 3 bases and J lost 5, with 16 bases in between. This CDR3 contains 15 residues. CDR3: CASSQGRVAGYGYTF. The CDR3 DNA reads as TGTGCCAGCAGCCAGGGCAGGGTGGCGGGATATGGCTACACCTTC.

The chain links TRBV6-6 to TRBJ1-5; D remains unclear. Germline assignment: CDR1 MNHNY and CDR2 SVGAGI (reference sequence). V shed 7 bases and J shed 9 bases, with 16 bases lying between them. CDR3 size: 13 residues. The CDR3 bases are TGTGCCAGCAACCCCGCAGGTTGGTTGCCCCAGCATTTT. Residues: CASNPAGWLPQHF.

The V gene is TRBV5-5, the J gene TRBJ1-2; no definite D call. The CDR3 extends over 14 amino acids. CDR1 and CDR2 (germline): SGHKS, YYEKEE (reference sequence). V shed 4 bases and J shed 4 bases, with 14 bases lying between them. The CDR3 coding sequence is TGTGCCAGCAGCCCCTCGACTGCTGCCTATGGCTACACCTTC. Translated, it gives CASSPSTAAYGYTF.

This chain connects TRBV5-1 to TRBJ1-1, with TRBD1 matching 10 bases. V dropped 3 bases and J dropped 5; count of bases not matched to a gene: 10. Germline V CDR1 and CDR2: SGHRS, YFSETQ. The length of the CDR3 is 16 residues. The DNA for the CDR3 is TGCGCCAGCAGCTCGATGACAGGGGGCGCGGAGACTGAAGCTTTCTTT. Amino acid sequence: CASSSMTGGAETEAFF. Complete variable domain (other parts from reference TRBV5-1 and TRBJ1-1): KAGVTQTPRYLIKTRGQQVTLSCSPISGHRSVSWYQQTPGQGLQFLFEYFSETQRNKGNFPGRFSGRQFSNSRSEMNVSTLELGDSALYLCASSSMTGGAETEAFFGQGTRLTVV.

The chain uses TRBV12-3 or TRBV12-4 and TRBJ1-1; 7 bases line up with TRBD1. V shed 7 bases and J 8 bases; nucleotides not matched to a gene: 4. This CDR3 has 11 amino acids. CDR3 in amino acids: CASTGTAEAFF. The CDR3 nucleotides are TGTGCCAGCACAGGGACAGCGGAAGCTTTCTTT.

The rearrangement links TRBV4-2 to TRBJ1-2; D perhaps matches TRBD1 (5 bases). The germline V gene encodes CDR1 LGHNA and CDR2 YNFKEQ. This CDR3 spans 16 amino acids. V lost 0 bases and J 2 bases, leaving 13 bases between the germline ends. The chain's CDR3 is CASSQEAAGLNYGYTF. For the CDR3, the DNA is TGTGCCAGCAGCCAAGAAGCGGCAGGGCTAAACTATGGCTACACCTTC.

This clonotype was seen a few times. The V call is TRBV4-1, the J call TRBJ2-7; TRBD2 matches at 7 bases. Germline CDR1 MGHRA, CDR2 YSYEKL. The CDR3 loop spans 15 amino acids. V dropped 5 bases and J dropped 2; count of bases not matched to a gene: 9. CDR3 amino acids: CASSYTGEGTYEQYF. The CDR3 DNA reads as TGCGCCAGCAGCTACACCGGGGAGGGGACCTACGAGCAGTACTTC.

The chain uses TRBV9 and TRBJ2-3; D perhaps matches TRBD2 (7 bases). CDR1 is SGDLS, CDR2 YYNGEE, per germline. V lost 0 bases, J lost 1 base, and 15 bases lay in between. CDR3 length: 17 residues. CDR3 coding DNA: TGTGCCAGCAGCGTAGCTTTGGCGGGGGCCGGCACAGATACGCAGTATTTT. Translation gives CASSVALAGAGTDTQYF.

The chain recombines TRBV9 with TRBJ1-6; TRBD1 aligns across 9 bases. This CDR3 is built from 16 residues. The V and J ends lost 3 bases and 10 bases, in that order; junction bases with no gene match: 11. Per the germline V gene, CDR1 is SGDLS and CDR2 is YYNGEE. The CDR3 DNA reads TGTGCCAGCAGCGCAGTACAGGGGGCAACGGGATCACCCCTCCACTTT. It codes for CASSAVQGATGSPLHF.